Shown below are 30 T cell receptor beta chains from a single sample sequenced in a study of shared clonotypes between healthy human individuals. The method was immunoSEQ multiplex PCR; TCRdb's version includes in-frame clones alone and lacks a portion of them. The repertoire consists of approximately 400,000 clones, with just over 95% occurring once and the leading ten covering about 0.32%. What was sequenced was memory CD8+ T cells sorted from blood. The subset was: CD45RO+ cells pooled with CCR7-negative TemRA cells. The receptors shown here come from a man aged 25-40 years in good health.

In its sample, this clone was seen once. J is TRBJ2-4 and V is TRBV18; perhaps TRBD1 as D (6 bases). Germline CDR1 reads KGHSH; CDR2 reads LQKENI. The V end was cut by 2 bases, the J end by 7 bases, with 12 bases between. The CDR3 extends over 14 amino acids. In DNA form, the CDR3 reads TGTGCCAGCTCACCAAACGGACAGATGAACATTCAGTACTTC. Its translation: CASSPNGQMNIQYF.

The CDR3 loop reads CASSLVEGARYEQYF. The CDR3 DNA reads as TGTGCCAGCAGCTTAGTCGAGGGGGCAAGGTACGAGCAGTACTTC. This chain uses TRBV11-2 with TRBJ2-7, with 7 positions matching TRBD1. CDR1 SGHAT and CDR2 FQNNGV come from the germline V gene. CDR3 length: 15 amino acids. After removal of 1 base from V and 4 bases from J, the junction contained 7 bases not matched to a gene.

This clone was found once. This chain uses TRBV5-5 with TRBJ2-7; no clear D gene. Trimming took 4 bases from V and 0 from J, leaving 5 bases between them. Per germline, CDR1 SGHKS and CDR2 YYEKEE (reference sequence). The CDR3 is 12 amino acids. CDR3 amino acids: CASSGPSYEQYF. The CDR3 DNA reads as TGTGCCAGCAGCGGACCCTCCTACGAGCAGTACTTC.

V and J are TRBV9 and TRBJ2-4; 8 bases line up with TRBD1. Germline CDR1 reads SGDLS; CDR2 reads YYNGEE. V shed 3 bases, J shed 6 bases, and the junction held 2 bases outside the gene matches. The CDR3 extends over 13 amino acids. The DNA for the CDR3 is TGTGCCAGCAGCGCTGGACAGGGAAACATTCAGTACTTC. Protein sequence: CASSAGQGNIQYF.

This clone was recorded only once. This chain uses TRBV29-1 with TRBJ2-3; D unresolved. With 7 bases removed from V and 2 bases from J, the gap between germline ends came to 16 bases. There are 14 residues in the CDR3. The germline V gene has CDR1 SQVTM and CDR2 ANQGSEA. The CDR3 region has the DNA TGCAGCGCCACCCATGAAGGGTCCACAGATACGCAGTATTTT. It translates to CSATHEGSTDTQYF.

In its sample, this clone was seen once. The chain joins TRBV6-4 to TRBJ2-5; D is possibly TRBD2 (6 bases). The germline V and J ends were trimmed by 4 bases and 5 bases, with 11 bases remaining between them. This CDR3 contains 13 residues. Germline CDR1 and CDR2: MRHNA and SNTAGT. The CDR3 loop reads CASSVERGETQYF. The CDR3 DNA reads TGTGCCAGCAGTGTGGAACGGGGGGAGACCCAGTACTTC.

This rearrangement joins TRBV5-1 to TRBJ2-1, with TRBD2 identical over 7 bases. The CDR3 extends over 14 amino acids. The V and J ends lost 4 bases and 4 bases, in that order; junction bases with no gene match: 5. CDR1 SGHRS and CDR2 YFSETQ come from the germline V gene. CDR3 sequence (DNA): TGCGCCAGCAGCCAAGGTAGCGGGTACAATGAGCAGTTCTTC. Protein: CASSQGSGYNEQFF.

This rearrangement joins TRBV6-1 to TRBJ1-3; D is unresolved. The CDR3 has 12 amino acids. The germline CDR1 and CDR2 sequences are MNHNS and SASEGT. V lost 8 bases and J 4 bases, leaving 9 bases between the germline ends. The CDR3 loop is CASRKDGNTIYF. The CDR3, as DNA: TGTGCCAGCCGAAAGGACGGAAACACCATATATTTT.

This chain connects TRBV9 to TRBJ2-2, with 13 bases aligning to TRBD2. The CDR3 runs to 17 residues. J lost 1 base, V lost 4 bases, and 4 bases had no gene match. Germline CDR1 reads SGDLS; CDR2 reads YYNGEE. CDR3 region: CASSPRLAGGNTGELFF. CDR3 DNA sequence: TGTGCCAGCAGCCCCCGACTAGCGGGAGGGAACACCGGGGAGCTGTTTTTT.

The rearrangement joins TRBV4-1 to TRBJ1-2; TRBD1 matches 10 bases. CDR1 and CDR2 (germline): MGHRA, YSYEKL. The V segment lost 5 bases and the J segment 5 bases; nucleotides outside the gene matches: 8. The CDR3 is made up of 15 amino acids. The CDR3 spells CASSGTPGQGYGYTF. CDR3 bases: TGCGCCAGCAGCGGAACGCCGGGACAGGGGTATGGCTACACCTTC.

The chain couples TRBV12-1 to TRBJ2-7; the D segment call TRBD2 is taken from the table without a DNA check. TRBV12-1 is termed a pseudogene. The CDR3 has 13 amino acids. CDR3 sequence: CASSFAAAYEQYF. CDR3 in DNA: TGTGCCAGCAGCTTTGCGGCGGCGTACGAGCAGTACTTC.

CDR3 nucleotide sequence: TGTGCCAGCAGCTTAACCCAGCGGACAGATACGCAGTATTTT. It codes for CASSLTQRTDTQYF. This rearrangement joins TRBV7-2 to TRBJ2-3; perhaps TRBD2 as D (5 bases). Germline values: CDR1 SGHTA, CDR2 FQGNSA. The CDR3 length is 14 residues. The V end lost 2 bases, the J end lost 3 bases, and 9 bases lay between the germline ends.

Points on this clone: In the same sample, other DNA sequences code for this CDR3. The rearrangement joins TRBV20-1 to TRBJ2-7, with D possibly TRBD1 on 6 matching bases. CDR1 and CDR2 (germline): DFQATT, SNEGSKA (reference sequence). Between the trimmed V and J ends, which lost 2 bases and 4 bases, there was a span of 6 bases. The CDR3 contains 11 residues. For the CDR3, the DNA is TGCAGTGCTAGACAGGGGTACGAGCAGTACTTC. Protein sequence: CSARQGYEQYF.

The rearrangement uses TRBV6-1 and TRBJ2-7, with TRBD1 matching 7 bases. The CDR3 spans 17 residues. Germline CDR1 MNHNS, CDR2 SASEGT. V shed 2 bases and J 4 bases; nucleotides not matched to a gene: 14. The CDR3 DNA sequence: TGTGCCAGCAGTGAAAAAGGGAACCGGGACAGCCGATACGAGCAGTACTTC. It specifies CASSEKGNRDSRYEQYF.

The chain carries TRBV6-5 and TRBJ2-7; 8 positions agree with TRBD1. Per the germline V gene, CDR1 is MNHEY and CDR2 is SVGAGI. V dropped 4 bases and J dropped 5; count of bases not matched to a gene: 7. This CDR3 spans 14 amino acids. The DNA of the CDR3 is TGTGCCAGCAGTTCCCCGACAGGGGAGGACGAGCAGTACTTC. Translation: CASSSPTGEDEQYF.

The gene calls are TRBV7-9 and TRBJ2-5; TRBD2 matches 8 bases. Germline CDR1 reads SEHNR; CDR2 reads FQNEAQ (reference sequence). V gave up 4 bases and J gave up 4 bases; unmatched junction bases: 5. The CDR3 contains 14 residues. The CDR3 here is CASSYIAGSETQYF. CDR3 nucleotides: TGTGCCAGCAGCTACATAGCGGGATCAGAGACCCAGTACTTC. Together with reference TRBV7-9 and TRBJ2-5, the CDR3 gives the full variable domain: DTGVSQNPRHKITKRGQNVTFRCDPISEHNRLYWYRQTLGQGPEFLTYFQNEAQLEKSRLLSDRFSAERPKGSFSTLEIQRTEQGDSAMYLCASSYIAGSETQYFGPGTRLLVL.

V usage is TRBV28 and J usage is TRBJ2-3, with D unresolved. Germline V gene sequence: CDR1 MDHEN, CDR2 SYDVKM. Deletions cut 6 bases from V and 2 bases from J, with 9 bases between. CDR3 length: 13 residues. The CDR3 sequence: CASRPGSTDTQYF. The CDR3, as DNA: TGTGCCAGCAGGCCTGGGTCCACAGATACGCAGTATTTT.

To note about this clone: In the same sample, other DNA sequences code for this CDR3. This chain joins TRBV28 and TRBJ2-3; D remains ambiguous. With 2 bases removed from V and 1 base from J, the gap between germline ends came to 7 bases. CDR3 length: 14 residues. The germline gives CDR1 MDHEN, CDR2 SYDVKM. The DNA of the CDR3 is TGTGCCAGCAGTTTAAGGTCAGGCACAGATACGCAGTATTTT. Amino acid sequence: CASSLRSGTDTQYF.

The gene calls are TRBV7-9 and TRBJ2-3, with 9 bases identical to TRBD2. V lost 3 bases to trimming and J lost 0 bases; unmatched junction nucleotides: 4. The CDR3 is made up of 16 amino acids. Germline-derived CDR1 and CDR2 are SEHNR and FQNEAQ (reference sequence). The CDR3, as DNA: TGTGCCAGCAGCTTTAGCGGGAGCGTGAGCACAGATACGCAGTATTTT. The encoded protein is CASSFSGSVSTDTQYF.

This chain connects TRBV27 to TRBJ1-5, with 8 nucleotides matching TRBD1. The germline gives CDR1 MNHEY, CDR2 SMNVEV (reference sequence). V lost 6 bases, J lost 2 bases, and 6 bases stayed unmatched. The CDR3 contains 15 residues. Written as DNA, the CDR3 is TGTGCCAGCAGATATGGACAGGGAGGCAATCAGCCCCAGCATTTT. Protein product: CASRYGQGGNQPQHF.

The chain joins TRBV11-2 to TRBJ2-3; weak D call: TRBD1 (6 bases). V was cut by 6 bases and J by 0 bases, with 13 bases left in between. The germline V gene encodes CDR1 SGHAT and CDR2 FQNNGV. The CDR3 contains 15 residues. The CDR3, as DNA: TGTGCCAGCAGAACGGGACATTCTAGCACAGATACGCAGTATTTT. Translated, it gives CASRTGHSSTDTQYF.

The chain couples TRBV7-9 to TRBJ2-7, with 11 bases that match TRBD1. After removal of 1 base from V and 1 base from J, the junction contained 3 bases not matched to a gene. CDR1 SEHNR and CDR2 FQNEAQ come from the germline V gene (reference sequence). The CDR3 has 16 residues. Here the CDR3 DNA reads TGTGCCAGCAGCTTAGGGGACAGGGGGTTGTCCTACGAGCAGTACTTC. Amino acids: CASSLGDRGLSYEQYF.

The chain couples TRBV29-1 to TRBJ2-7; D not certain. Looked up from germline, CDR1 is SQVTM and CDR2 is ANQGSEA. The CDR3 covers 13 residues. The germline V and J ends were trimmed by 6 bases and 4 bases, with 16 bases remaining between them. Here the CDR3 DNA reads TGCAGCGTCTCAGGACGGGCAAGTTACGAGCAGTACTTC. Translation gives CSVSGRASYEQYF.

The rearrangement links TRBV27 to TRBJ1-1, with TRBD1 identical over 9 bases. The CDR3 contains 16 residues. Per the germline V gene, CDR1 is MNHEY and CDR2 is SMNVEV (reference sequence). V trimming: 0 bases; J trimming: 4 bases; junction bases outside the gene matches: 6. CDR3 amino acids: CASSLSWDRVFTEAFF. The CDR3 region has the DNA TGTGCCAGCAGTTTATCCTGGGACAGGGTGTTCACTGAAGCTTTCTTT.

The chain uses TRBV27 and TRBJ1-2; D is ambiguous. Per the germline V gene, CDR1 is MNHEY and CDR2 is SMNVEV (reference sequence). The germline V and J ends were trimmed by 6 bases and 8 bases, with 19 bases remaining between them. This CDR3 contains 14 residues. This chain's CDR3 is CASSPRPSLRGYTF. In nucleotides, the CDR3 is TGTGCCAGCAGCCCCAGACCGTCCTTGCGAGGCTACACCTTC.

The V call is TRBV21-1, the J call TRBJ2-3; TRBD2, the table's D call, was not compared with the DNA. TRBV21-1 is a listed pseudogene. The CDR3 sequence is 17 residues long. The CDR3 is CASSKGLGGRAPDTQYF. CDR3 coding DNA: TGTGCCAGCAGCAAAGGGTTAGGAGGGAGGGCCCCAGATACGCAGTATTTT.

The chain has TRBV23-1 and TRBJ2-7; D gene ambiguous. TRBV23-1 is an open reading frame, and its role is uncertain. The V end lost 6 bases, the J end lost 0 bases, and 6 bases lay between the germline ends. CDR3 size: 12 residues. CDR3 in amino acids: CASSRTSYEQYF. The CDR3 DNA sequence: TGCGCCAGCAGCCGGACCTCCTACGAGCAGTACTTC.

This chain connects TRBV4-1 to TRBJ2-5; 11 bases align to TRBD2. The germline V gene has CDR1 MGHRA and CDR2 YSYEKL. With 4 bases clipped from V and 4 bases from J, the junction kept 5 bases outside the gene matches. This CDR3 region has 15 residues. CDR3 in DNA: TGCGCCAGCAGCCTTACCGGACTAGCGGGAGAGACCCAGTACTTC. Translated, it gives CASSLTGLAGETQYF.

The chain carries TRBV15 and TRBJ2-7; no reliable D call. The ends were cut back, 0 bases at V and 4 bases at J, with 7 bases in the middle. CDR1 and CDR2 (germline): LNHNV, YYDKDF (reference sequence). The CDR3 runs to 13 residues. CDR3 in DNA: TGTGCCACCAGCAGAGATACGGTTTACGAGCAGTACTTC. This encodes CATSRDTVYEQYF.

The chain recombines TRBV7-2 with TRBJ2-7, with TRBD2 matching 7 bases. V lost 5 bases to trimming and J lost 2 bases; unmatched junction nucleotides: 3. The CDR3 loop spans 13 amino acids. CDR1 SGHTA and CDR2 FQGNSA come from the germline V gene. CDR3 nucleotide sequence: TGTGCCAGCAGCCTAAGCGGGACCTACGAGCAGTACTTC. The encoded protein is CASSLSGTYEQYF. Full variable domain (rest looked up from reference TRBV7-2 and TRBJ2-7): GAGVSQSPSNKVTEKGKDVELRCDPISGHTALYWYRQSLGQGLEFLIYFQGNSAPDKSGLPSDRFSAERTGGSVSTLTIQRTQQEDSAVYLCASSLSGTYEQYFGPGTRLTVT.